One and the same sample provided the 17 T cell receptor beta chains below, sequenced in a study of human T cells and chemical hapten exposure (dated by TCRdb to the early 2020s). The library was produced with 5' RACE. The sequencer was an Illumina MiSeq. Starting from the raw public reads, TCRdb applied fastp trimming at Q25, assembled clones with MiXCR and retained in-frame beta chains. Every distinct CDR3 protein forms one entry, paired with its most common genes and DNA. The table for this sample lists 150,000 or so distinct CDR3 sequences; over 3.5% of them were counted only once. Of the sample, approximately 1.4% falls within the top ten clones. Total RNA was extracted from unfractionated whole blood that had been collected in Tempus Blood RNA tubes. These receptors were collected from a female donor in good health.

This clonotype was counted at least ten times. V is TRBV9 and J is TRBJ2-7, with 9 bases fitting TRBD1. J was trimmed by 3 bases and V by 3 bases; bases with no gene match: 4. In germline, CDR1 is SGDLS, CDR2 YYNGEE. The CDR3 runs 14 residues. As DNA, the CDR3 is TGTGCCAGCAGCGGAGGACAGGGGAACTACGAGCAGTACTTC. It specifies CASSGGQGNYEQYF.

The chain is built from TRBV19 and TRBJ1-5; D is unresolved. CDR1 and CDR2 from the germline V gene are LNHDA and SQIVND (reference sequence). This CDR3 spans 12 amino acids. The V and J ends lost 7 bases and 7 bases respectively, with 11 bases between them. Here the CDR3 DNA reads TGTGCCAGTAACCTGCTGGACCAGCCCCAGCATTTT. Amino acid sequence: CASNLLDQPQHF.

This clonotype was found a few times. The J gene is TRBJ1-1, the V gene TRBV9; tentatively, D is TRBD1 (5 bases). Germline assignment: CDR1 SGDLS and CDR2 YYNGEE. There are 16 residues in the CDR3. Trimming stripped 3 bases from V and 0 bases from J, with 15 bases between. The CDR3 region is CASSGGPRGMNTEAFF. CDR3 bases: TGTGCCAGCAGCGGGGGACCCCGGGGCATGAACACTGAAGCTTTCTTT.

This clonotype was found many times. The CDR3 DNA is TGTGCCAGCTCACCACAAACAGGGGTAGGCCAGCCCCAGCATTTT. Residues: CASSPQTGVGQPQHF. V and J are TRBV18 and TRBJ1-5; 7 bases align to TRBD1. With V trimmed by 1 base and J by 7 bases, 7 bases remained unmatched. The germline V gene encodes CDR1 KGHSH and CDR2 LQKENI. The CDR3 extends over 15 amino acids. The full variable domain, with the rest looked up from reference TRBV18 and TRBJ1-5, is NAGVMQNPRHLVRRRGQEARLRCSPMKGHSHVYWYRQLPEEGLKFMVYLQKENIIDESGMPKERFSAEFPKEGPSILRIQQVVRGDSAAYFCASSPQTGVGQPQHFGDGTRLSIL.

This clonotype was detected many times. The chain combines TRBV7-9 with TRBJ2-1, with 11 bases that match TRBD2. Germline V CDR1 and CDR2: SEHNR, FQNEAQ (reference sequence). Trimming cost V 4 bases and J 7 bases; bases outside gene matches: 9. The CDR3 has 16 residues. CDR3 sequence (DNA): TGTGCCAGCAGCTCAATAGCGGGGGGGCTTGTGAATGAGCAGTTCTTC. This gives the protein CASSSIAGGLVNEQFF.

The CDR3 DNA follows: TGTGCCAGCAGCTCAGGCAGCTGTGTAGAGACCCAGTACTTC. This encodes CASSSGSCVETQYF. J is TRBJ2-5 and V is TRBV7-2; unclear D gene. This CDR3 contains 14 residues. Trimming shortened V by 4 bases and J by 4 bases, and 13 bases separated the two germline ends. Germline loops: CDR1 SGHTA, CDR2 FQGNSA.

This clonotype was observed at least ten times. The chain's CDR3 is CSVASGGEVEAFF. DNA for the CDR3: TGCAGCGTAGCCTCAGGGGGCGAAGTTGAAGCTTTCTTT. V gene TRBV29-1 combines with J gene TRBJ1-1; 8 positions agree with TRBD1. The CDR3 is 13 residues long. Germline CDR1 SQVTM, CDR2 ANQGSEA. With V trimmed by 6 bases and J by 7 bases, 10 bases remained unmatched.

This clonotype has ten or more counts. This CDR3 reads CASSHSSYEQYF. The CDR3 DNA reads as TGTGCCAGCAGCCACAGCTCCTACGAGCAGTACTTC. V and J are TRBV5-6 and TRBJ2-7; D unclear. There are 12 residues in the CDR3. With 4 bases removed from V and 0 bases from J, the gap between germline ends came to 5 bases. Looked up from germline, CDR1 is SGHDT and CDR2 is YYEEEE.

This clonotype occurred many times. This chain connects TRBV7-6 to TRBJ2-3, with 7 bases aligning to TRBD1. This CDR3 is built from 16 residues. CDR1 and CDR2 (germline): SGHVS, FNYEAQ. V was pared by 5 bases and J by 0 bases, with 8 bases of the junction left unmatched. Written as DNA, the CDR3 is TGTGCCAGCAGCAACCCGACAGGGCCTAGCACAGATACGCAGTATTTT. Translating gives CASSNPTGPSTDTQYF.

This clonotype was found many times. The rearrangement links TRBV28 to TRBJ1-1, with 7 positions matching TRBD1. CDR1 and CDR2 from the germline V gene are MDHEN and SYDVKM. This CDR3 is 16 amino acids long. Trimming at V came to 5 bases and at J to 5 bases, leaving 14 bases not matched to a gene. The CDR3 coding sequence is TGTGCCAGCAGTCTCATAGGGGCAGGGGGGGCGACTGAAGCTTTCTTT. It is translated as CASSLIGAGGATEAFF.

The sample holds a few counts of this clonotype. V usage is TRBV10-3 and J usage is TRBJ2-1, with 9 positions matching TRBD2. This CDR3 spans 15 amino acids. From germline, CDR1 is ENHRY and CDR2 SYGVKD. With V trimmed by 1 base and J by 6 bases, 4 bases remained unmatched. This chain's CDR3 is CAISEYSRGGNEQFF. CDR3 nucleotides: TGTGCCATCAGTGAGTACTCGCGGGGGGGCAATGAGCAGTTCTTC.

This chain links TRBV27 with TRBJ1-1; D not certain. Trimming removed 7 bases at V and 4 bases at J, with 13 bases between. Germline V gives CDR1 MNHEY, CDR2 SMNVEV (reference sequence). The CDR3 totals 13 residues. The CDR3 DNA follows: TGTGCCAGCACTGCGGAACGTGGCACTGAAGCTTTCTTT. Translation: CASTAERGTEAFF.

This clonotype was recorded at least ten times. This rearrangement joins TRBV24-1 to TRBJ1-1; 7 bases match TRBD1. The V and J ends lost 7 bases and 2 bases, in that order; junction bases with no gene match: 12. The CDR3 contains 16 residues. The germline V gene has CDR1 KGHDR and CDR2 SFDVKD. The CDR3 nucleotides are TGTGCCACCAGCCCTACAAACAGGGGAAGAAACACTGAAGCTTTCTTT. Protein: CATSPTNRGRNTEAFF.

The sample holds many counts of this clonotype. This chain links TRBV7-8 with TRBJ2-2; D is unresolved. Germline CDR1 is SGHVS and CDR2 is FQNEAQ. The CDR3 spans 16 residues. V shed 1 base and J shed 0 bases, with 9 bases lying between them. Here the CDR3 reads CASSLDLVTNTGELFF. CDR3 DNA: TGTGCCAGCAGCTTAGATTTGGTTACGAACACCGGGGAGCTGTTTTTT.

The rearrangement uses TRBV18 and TRBJ2-1, with a weak D call TRBD1 (6 bases). Germline CDR1 reads KGHSH; CDR2 reads LQKENI. The CDR3 loop spans 11 amino acids. Trimming cost V 0 bases and J 15 bases, with 9 bases left between them. The CDR3 sequence is CASSPPQGVFF. The CDR3 region has the DNA TGTGCCAGCTCACCACCACAGGGTGTGTTCTTC. Drawing the rest from reference TRBV18 and TRBJ2-1, the complete variable domain is NAGVMQNPRHLVRRRGQEARLRCSPMKGHSHVYWYRQLPEEGLKFMVYLQKENIIDESGMPKERFSAEFPKEGPSILRIQQVVRGDSAAYFCASSPPQGVFFGPGTRLTVL.

This clonotype was observed at least ten times. One junction end does not reproduce the germline sequence, and a read error may be involved. The rearrangement uses TRBV18 and TRBJ2-3, with D possibly matching TRBD1 (5 bases). The length of the CDR3 is 12 residues. The V gene's germline CDR1 is KGHSH and CDR2 LQKENI. The CDR3: CASSPLGQGVHF. CDR3 DNA sequence: TGTGCCAGCTCACCGCTAGGGCAGGGTGTGCATTTT. Looking up the rest from reference TRBV18 and TRBJ2-3 gives the full variable domain: NAGVMQNPRHLVRRRGQEARLRCSPMKGHSHVYWYRQLPEEGLKFMVYLQKENIIDESGMPKERFSAEFPKEGPSILRIQQVVRGDSAAYFCASSPLGQGVHFGPGTRLTVL.

This clonotype has a count of ten or more. V gene TRBV19 combines with J gene TRBJ1-3; D is ambiguous. Germline V CDR1 and CDR2: LNHDA, SQIVND (reference sequence). The CDR3 spans 18 residues. The germline V and J ends were trimmed by 3 bases and 0 bases, with 18 bases remaining between them. The CDR3 loop reads CASSIEGWGRSSGNTIYF. The DNA for the CDR3 is TGTGCCAGTAGTATCGAAGGGTGGGGAAGAAGCTCTGGAAACACCATATATTTT.